The entry that follows covers one TCR beta chain sequence. Its specificity is unknown. Germline V gives CDR1 MGHRA, CDR2 YSYEKL. This CDR3 has 18 residues. V was clipped by 2 bases and J by 3 bases; unmatched bases: 5. The primer mix had 60 Vbeta and 13 Jbeta primers. TCRdb's copy holds only in-frame clones and misses some; the assay was immunoSEQ multiplex PCR. The repertoire holds under 150,000 clones, with 55% to 75% as singletons. The sample originates from a study of cytomegalovirus exposure and HLA in healthy donors. Study-level findings and limits: Researchers counted some 150 TCR beta chains as cytomegalovirus-associated. Later analysis associated a missense DCLRE1C variant with TCR beta V- and J-gene trimming. TCR beta sequences numbering more than 15,000 were associated with HLA alleles at 0.05 false discovery rate in a later analysis.

The TCR sequence derives from a man in his forties or fifties in good health and CMV-seropositive. The chain has TRBV4-1 and TRBJ2-3; the match to TRBD2 covers 16 bases. The specimen was PBMCs. DNA for the CDR3: TGCGCCAGCAGCCAAACCGGGACTAGCGGGGGGGAAACAGATACGCAGTATTTT. It specifies CASSQTGTSGGETDTQYF.